The sequence of this TCR beta chain was determined in a study of T cells after yellow fever vaccination. The CDR3 sequence is 17 residues long. J gave up 6 bases and V 5 bases, and 15 bases lay outside the gene matches. TCRdb independently ran MiXCR on the 5' RACE reads; one entry per CDR3 protein. The sample holds around 320,000 distinct CDR3 sequences; about 10% are singletons and the top ten take 2.5% to 4%. The sequence came from a man aged 18 to 29 who received the YFV17D yellow fever vaccine. This chain joins TRBV12-3 or TRBV12-4 and TRBJ2-1; 8 nucleotides match TRBD2. Sample: CD4+ T cells sorted from PBMCs, taken 45 days after the yellow fever booster vaccination. CDR3 in DNA: TGTGCCAGCAGTGACCTCCCTCGGGCGGGGGGCTTCAATGAGCAGTTCTTC. Translated: CASSDLPRAGGFNEQFF.